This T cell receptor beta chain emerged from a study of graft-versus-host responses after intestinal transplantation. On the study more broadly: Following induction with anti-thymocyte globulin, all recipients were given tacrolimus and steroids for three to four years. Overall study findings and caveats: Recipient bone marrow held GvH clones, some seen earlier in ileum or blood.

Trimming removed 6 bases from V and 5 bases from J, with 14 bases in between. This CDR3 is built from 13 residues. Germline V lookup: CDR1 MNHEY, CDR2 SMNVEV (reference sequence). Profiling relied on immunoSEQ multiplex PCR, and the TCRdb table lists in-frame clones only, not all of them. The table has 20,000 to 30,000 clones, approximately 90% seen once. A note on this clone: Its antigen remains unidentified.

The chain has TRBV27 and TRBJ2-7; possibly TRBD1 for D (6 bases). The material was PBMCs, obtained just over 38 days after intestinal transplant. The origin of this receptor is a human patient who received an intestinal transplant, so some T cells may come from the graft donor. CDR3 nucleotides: TGTGCCAGCAGAGGAACAGGGTTGGACGAGCAGTACTTC. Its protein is CASRGTGLDEQYF.